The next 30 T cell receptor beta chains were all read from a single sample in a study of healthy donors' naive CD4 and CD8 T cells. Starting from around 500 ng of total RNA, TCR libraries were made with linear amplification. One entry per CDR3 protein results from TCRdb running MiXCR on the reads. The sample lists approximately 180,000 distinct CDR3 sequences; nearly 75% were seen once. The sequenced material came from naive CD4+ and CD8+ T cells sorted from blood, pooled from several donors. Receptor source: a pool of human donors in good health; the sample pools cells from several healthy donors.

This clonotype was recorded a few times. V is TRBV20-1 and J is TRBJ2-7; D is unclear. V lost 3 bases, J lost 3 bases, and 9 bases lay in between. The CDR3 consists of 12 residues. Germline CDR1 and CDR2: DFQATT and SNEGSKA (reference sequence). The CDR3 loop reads CSASRGSYEQYF. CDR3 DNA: TGCAGTGCTAGTCGCGGAAGCTACGAGCAGTACTTC.

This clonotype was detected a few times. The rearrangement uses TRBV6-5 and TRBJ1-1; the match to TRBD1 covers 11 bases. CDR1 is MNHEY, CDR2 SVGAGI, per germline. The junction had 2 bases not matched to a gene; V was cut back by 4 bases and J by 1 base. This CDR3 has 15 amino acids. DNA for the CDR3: TGTGCCAGCAGTTTGGACAGGGGGCAGAACACTGAAGCTTTCTTT. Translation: CASSLDRGQNTEAFF.

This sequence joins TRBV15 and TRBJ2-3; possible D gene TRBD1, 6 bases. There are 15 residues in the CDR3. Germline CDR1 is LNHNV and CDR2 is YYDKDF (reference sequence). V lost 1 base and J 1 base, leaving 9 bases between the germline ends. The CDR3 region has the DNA TGTGCCACCAGCAGAGTTACAGGGCGCACAGATACGCAGTATTTT. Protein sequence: CATSRVTGRTDTQYF.

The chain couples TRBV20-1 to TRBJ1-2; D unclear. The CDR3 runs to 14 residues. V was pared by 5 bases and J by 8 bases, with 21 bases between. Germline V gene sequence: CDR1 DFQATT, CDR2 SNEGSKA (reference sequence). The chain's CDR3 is CSASDEPAKLGYTF. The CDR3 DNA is TGCAGTGCTTCGGACGAACCGGCGAAGTTGGGCTACACCTTC.

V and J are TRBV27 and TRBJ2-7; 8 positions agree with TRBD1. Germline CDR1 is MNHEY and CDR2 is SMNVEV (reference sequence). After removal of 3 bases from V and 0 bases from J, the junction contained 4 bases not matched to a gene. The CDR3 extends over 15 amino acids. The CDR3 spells CASSFTGGSSYEQYF. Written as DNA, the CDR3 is TGTGCCAGCAGTTTTACAGGGGGGTCCTCCTACGAGCAGTACTTC.

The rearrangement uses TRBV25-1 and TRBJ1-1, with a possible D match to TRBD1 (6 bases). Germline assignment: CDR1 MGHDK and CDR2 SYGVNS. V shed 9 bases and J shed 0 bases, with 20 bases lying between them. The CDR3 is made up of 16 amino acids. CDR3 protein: CASRDARGGVNTEAFF. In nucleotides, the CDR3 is TGTGCCAGTAGAGACGCCAGGGGAGGAGTGAACACTGAAGCTTTCTTT.

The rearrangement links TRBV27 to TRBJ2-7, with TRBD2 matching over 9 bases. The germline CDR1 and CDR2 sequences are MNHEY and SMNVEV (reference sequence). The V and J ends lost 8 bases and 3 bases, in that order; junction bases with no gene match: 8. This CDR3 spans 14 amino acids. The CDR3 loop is CASHPASGNYEQYF. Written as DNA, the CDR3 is TGTGCCAGCCACCCGGCTAGCGGGAACTACGAGCAGTACTTC.

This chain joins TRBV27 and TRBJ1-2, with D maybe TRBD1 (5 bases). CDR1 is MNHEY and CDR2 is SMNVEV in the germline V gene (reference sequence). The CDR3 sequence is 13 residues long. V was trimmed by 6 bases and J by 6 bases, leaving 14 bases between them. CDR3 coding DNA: TGTGCCAGCAGCAACGGGGCCCTCGATGGCTACACCTTC. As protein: CASSNGALDGYTF.

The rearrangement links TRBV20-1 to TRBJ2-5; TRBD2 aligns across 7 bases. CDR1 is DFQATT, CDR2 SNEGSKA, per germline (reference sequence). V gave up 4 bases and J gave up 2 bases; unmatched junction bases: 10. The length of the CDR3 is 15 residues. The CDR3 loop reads CSATGPASGQETQYF. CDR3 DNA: TGCAGTGCTACCGGCCCGGCTAGCGGACAAGAGACCCAGTACTTC.

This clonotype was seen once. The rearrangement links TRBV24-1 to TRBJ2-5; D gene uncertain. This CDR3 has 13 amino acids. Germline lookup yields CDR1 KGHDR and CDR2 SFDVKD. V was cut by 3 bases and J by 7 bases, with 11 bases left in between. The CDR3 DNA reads TGTGCCACCAGTGATCCCCAAAGGATGACCCAGTACTTC. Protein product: CATSDPQRMTQYF.

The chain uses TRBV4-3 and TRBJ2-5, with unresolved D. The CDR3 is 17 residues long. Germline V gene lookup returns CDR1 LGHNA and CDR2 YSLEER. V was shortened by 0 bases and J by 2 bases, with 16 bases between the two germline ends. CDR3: CASSQDPAGVLQETQYF. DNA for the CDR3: TGCGCCAGCAGCCAAGATCCAGCTGGGGTATTACAAGAGACCCAGTACTTC.

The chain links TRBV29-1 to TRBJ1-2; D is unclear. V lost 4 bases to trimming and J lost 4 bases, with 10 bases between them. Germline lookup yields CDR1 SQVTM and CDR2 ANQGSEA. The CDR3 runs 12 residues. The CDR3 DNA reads TGCAGCGTTGTTGCAGGAGTCTATGGCTACACCTTC. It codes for CSVVAGVYGYTF.

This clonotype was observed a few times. CDR3 in amino acids: CASSDTEAFF. CDR3 nucleotide sequence: TGTGCCAGTAGCGACACTGAAGCTTTCTTT. The chain recombines TRBV19 with TRBJ1-1, with D hard to call. With 6 bases removed from V and 3 bases from J, the gap between germline ends came to 2 bases. From germline, CDR1 is LNHDA and CDR2 SQIVND (reference sequence). The CDR3 runs 10 residues.

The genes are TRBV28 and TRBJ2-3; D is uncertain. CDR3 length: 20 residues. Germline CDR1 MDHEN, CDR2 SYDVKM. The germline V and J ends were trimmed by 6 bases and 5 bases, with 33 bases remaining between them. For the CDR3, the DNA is TGTGCCAGCAGCCCCCTGGCTCTACTCCCATTAGTGCCGTTGGGAGATACGCAGTATTTT. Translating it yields CASSPLALLPLVPLGDTQYF.

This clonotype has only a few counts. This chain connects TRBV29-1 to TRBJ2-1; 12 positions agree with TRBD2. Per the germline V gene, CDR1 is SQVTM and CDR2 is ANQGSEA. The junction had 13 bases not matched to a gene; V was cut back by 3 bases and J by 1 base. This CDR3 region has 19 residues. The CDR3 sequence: CSVDPRLAGAIPSYNEQFF. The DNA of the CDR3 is TGCAGCGTTGATCCCCGACTAGCGGGAGCTATCCCTTCCTACAATGAGCAGTTCTTC.

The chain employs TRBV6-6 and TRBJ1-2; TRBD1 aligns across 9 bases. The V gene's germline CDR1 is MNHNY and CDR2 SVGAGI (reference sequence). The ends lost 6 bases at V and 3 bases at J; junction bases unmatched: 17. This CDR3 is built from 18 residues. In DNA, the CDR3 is TGTGCCAGCAGCCCTATGGGATTCCGGGACAGGGTATACTATGGCTACACCTTC. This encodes CASSPMGFRDRVYYGYTF.

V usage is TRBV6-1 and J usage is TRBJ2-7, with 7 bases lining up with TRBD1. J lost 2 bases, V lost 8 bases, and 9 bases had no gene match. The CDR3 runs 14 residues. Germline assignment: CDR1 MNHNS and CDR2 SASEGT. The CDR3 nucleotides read TGTGCCAGCGGCAGGGGGACAGCTACCTACGAGCAGTACTTC. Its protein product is CASGRGTATYEQYF.

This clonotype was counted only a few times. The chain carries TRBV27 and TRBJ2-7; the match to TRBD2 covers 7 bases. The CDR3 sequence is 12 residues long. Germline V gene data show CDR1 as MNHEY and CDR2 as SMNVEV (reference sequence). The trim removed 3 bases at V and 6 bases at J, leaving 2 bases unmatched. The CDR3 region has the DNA TGTGCCAGCAGTTTCAGGGAGGGCGAGCAGTACTTC. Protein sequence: CASSFREGEQYF.

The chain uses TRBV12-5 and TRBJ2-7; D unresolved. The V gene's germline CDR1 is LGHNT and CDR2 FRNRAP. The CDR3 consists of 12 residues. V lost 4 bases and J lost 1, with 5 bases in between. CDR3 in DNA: TGTGCTAGTGGTTCCGGGTCCTACGAGCAGTACTTC. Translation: CASGSGSYEQYF.

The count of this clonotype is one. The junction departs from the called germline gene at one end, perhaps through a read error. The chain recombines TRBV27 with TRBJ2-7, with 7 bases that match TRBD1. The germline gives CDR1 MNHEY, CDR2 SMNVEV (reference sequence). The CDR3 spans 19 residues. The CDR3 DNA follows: TGTGCCAGCAGGACAGGGTGGGGAGAGGGTCAGGTCTTATCCTACGAGCAGTGCTTC. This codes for CASRTGWGEGQVLSYEQCF.

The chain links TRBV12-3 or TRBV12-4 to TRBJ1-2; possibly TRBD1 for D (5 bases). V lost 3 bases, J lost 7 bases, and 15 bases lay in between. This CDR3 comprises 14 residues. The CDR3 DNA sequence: TGTGCCAGCAGTTTTCATCAGGGCGGCGCTGGCTACACCTTC. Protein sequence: CASSFHQGGAGYTF.

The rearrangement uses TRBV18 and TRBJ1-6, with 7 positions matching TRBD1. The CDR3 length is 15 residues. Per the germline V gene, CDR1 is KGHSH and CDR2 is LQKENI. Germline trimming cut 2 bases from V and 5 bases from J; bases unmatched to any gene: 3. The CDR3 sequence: CASSPAGTDNSPLHF. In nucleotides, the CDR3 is TGTGCCAGCTCACCAGCCGGGACAGATAATTCACCCCTCCACTTT.

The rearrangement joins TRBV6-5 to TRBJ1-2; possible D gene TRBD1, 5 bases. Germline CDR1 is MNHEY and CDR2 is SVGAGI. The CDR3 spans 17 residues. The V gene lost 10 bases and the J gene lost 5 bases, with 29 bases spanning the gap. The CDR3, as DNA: TGTGCCACTTCCCTACCGGGACGATTGCCATTTCTGTATGGCTACACCTTC. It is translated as CATSLPGRLPFLYGYTF.

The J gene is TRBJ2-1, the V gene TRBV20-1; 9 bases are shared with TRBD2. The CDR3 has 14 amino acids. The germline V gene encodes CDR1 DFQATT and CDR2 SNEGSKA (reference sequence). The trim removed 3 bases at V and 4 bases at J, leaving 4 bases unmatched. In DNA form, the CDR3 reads TGCAGTGCTAGGGGACTAGCATCTTACAATGAGCAGTTCTTC. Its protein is CSARGLASYNEQFF.

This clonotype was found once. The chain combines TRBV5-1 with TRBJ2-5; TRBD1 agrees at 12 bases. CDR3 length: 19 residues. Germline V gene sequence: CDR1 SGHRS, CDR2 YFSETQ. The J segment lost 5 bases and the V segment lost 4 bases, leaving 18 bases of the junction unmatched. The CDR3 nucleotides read TGCGCCAGCAGCCCGGGACAGGGGGCGCGATCTCTTCTTGGGGAGACCCAGTACTTC. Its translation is CASSPGQGARSLLGETQYF. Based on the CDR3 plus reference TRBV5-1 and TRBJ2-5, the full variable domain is KAGVTQTPRYLIKTRGQQVTLSCSPISGHRSVSWYQQTPGQGLQFLFEYFSETQRNKGNFPGRFSGRQFSNSRSEMNVSTLELGDSALYLCASSPGQGARSLLGETQYFGPGTRLLVL.

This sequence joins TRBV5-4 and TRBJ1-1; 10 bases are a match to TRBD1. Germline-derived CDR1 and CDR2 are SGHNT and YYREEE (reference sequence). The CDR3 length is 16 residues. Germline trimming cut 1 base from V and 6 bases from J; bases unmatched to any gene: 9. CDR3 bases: TGTGCCAGCAGCTTGTTAGGGACAGGGGATCTCGCTGAAGCTTTCTTT. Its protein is CASSLLGTGDLAEAFF.

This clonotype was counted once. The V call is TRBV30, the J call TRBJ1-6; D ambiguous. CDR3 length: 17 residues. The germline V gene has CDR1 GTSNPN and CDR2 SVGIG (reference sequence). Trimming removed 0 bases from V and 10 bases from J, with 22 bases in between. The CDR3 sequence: CAWSVNLPGGYGSPLHF. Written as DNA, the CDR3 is TGTGCCTGGAGTGTAAACCTCCCTGGAGGGTACGGATCACCCCTCCACTTT.

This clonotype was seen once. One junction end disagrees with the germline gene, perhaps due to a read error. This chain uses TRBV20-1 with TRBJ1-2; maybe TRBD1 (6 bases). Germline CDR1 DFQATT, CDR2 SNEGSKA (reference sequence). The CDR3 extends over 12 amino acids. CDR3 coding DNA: TGCAGCGCTACAGGGAATGGTTATGGCTACACCTTC. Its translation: CSATGNGYGYTF.

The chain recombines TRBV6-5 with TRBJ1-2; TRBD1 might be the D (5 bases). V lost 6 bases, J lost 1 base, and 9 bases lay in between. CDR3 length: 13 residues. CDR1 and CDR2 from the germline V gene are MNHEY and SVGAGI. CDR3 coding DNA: TGTGCCAGCAGGGAGACAGTTAACTATGGCTACACCTTC. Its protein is CASRETVNYGYTF.

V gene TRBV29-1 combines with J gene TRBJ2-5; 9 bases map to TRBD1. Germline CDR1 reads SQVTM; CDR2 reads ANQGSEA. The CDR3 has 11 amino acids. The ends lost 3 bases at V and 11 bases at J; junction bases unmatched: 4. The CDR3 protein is CSVDLGTGQYF. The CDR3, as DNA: TGCAGCGTTGACCTAGGGACAGGGCAGTACTTC.